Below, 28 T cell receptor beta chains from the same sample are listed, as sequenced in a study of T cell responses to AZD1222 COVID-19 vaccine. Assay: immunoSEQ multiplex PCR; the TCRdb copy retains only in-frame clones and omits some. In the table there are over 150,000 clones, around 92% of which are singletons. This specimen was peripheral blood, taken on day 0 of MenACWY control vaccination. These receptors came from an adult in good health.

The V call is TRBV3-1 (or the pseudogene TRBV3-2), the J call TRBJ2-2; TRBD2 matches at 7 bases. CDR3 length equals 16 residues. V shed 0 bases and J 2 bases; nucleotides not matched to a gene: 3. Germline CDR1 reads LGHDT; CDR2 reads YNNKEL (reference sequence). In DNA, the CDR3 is TGTGCCAGCAGCCAAGATGCGGGGGATAACACCGGGGAGCTGTTTTTT. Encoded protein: CASSQDAGDNTGELFF.

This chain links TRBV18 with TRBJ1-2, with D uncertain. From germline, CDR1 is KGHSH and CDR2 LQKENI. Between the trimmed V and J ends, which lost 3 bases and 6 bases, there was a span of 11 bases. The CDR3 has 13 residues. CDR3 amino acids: CASSPNGSDGYTF. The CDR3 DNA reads TGTGCCAGCTCACCGAACGGGTCGGATGGCTACACCTTC.

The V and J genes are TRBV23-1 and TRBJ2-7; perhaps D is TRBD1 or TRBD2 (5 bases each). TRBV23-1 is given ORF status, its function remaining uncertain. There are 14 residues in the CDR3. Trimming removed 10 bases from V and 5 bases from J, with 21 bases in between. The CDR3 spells CAILPRAGFDEQYF. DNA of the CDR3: TGCGCCATCCTCCCGAGGGCAGGGTTCGACGAGCAGTACTTC.

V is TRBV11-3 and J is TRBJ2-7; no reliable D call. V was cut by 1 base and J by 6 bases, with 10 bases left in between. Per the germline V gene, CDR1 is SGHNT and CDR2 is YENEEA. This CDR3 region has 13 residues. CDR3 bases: TGTGCCAGCAGCTTAGGCGCGTTGGGCGAGCAGTACTTC. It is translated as CASSLGALGEQYF.

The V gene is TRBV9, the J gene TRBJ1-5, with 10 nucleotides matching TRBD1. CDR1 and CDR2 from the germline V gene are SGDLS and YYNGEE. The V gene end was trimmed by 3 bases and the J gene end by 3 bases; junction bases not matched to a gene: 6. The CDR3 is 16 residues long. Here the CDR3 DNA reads TGTGCCAGCAGCGCCGGGGACAGGGGACCCAATCAGCCCCAGCATTTT. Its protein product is CASSAGDRGPNQPQHF.

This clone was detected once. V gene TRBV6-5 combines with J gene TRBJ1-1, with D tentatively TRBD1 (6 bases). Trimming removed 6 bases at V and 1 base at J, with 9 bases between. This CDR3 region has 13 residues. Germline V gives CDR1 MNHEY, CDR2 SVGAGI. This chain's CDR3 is CASRWTANTEAFF. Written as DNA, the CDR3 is TGTGCCAGCAGGTGGACAGCGAACACTGAAGCTTTCTTT.

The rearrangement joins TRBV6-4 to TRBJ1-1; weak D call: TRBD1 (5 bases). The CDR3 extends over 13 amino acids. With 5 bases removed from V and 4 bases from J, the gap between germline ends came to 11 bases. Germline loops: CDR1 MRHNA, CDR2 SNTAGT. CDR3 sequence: CASSSGRATEAFF. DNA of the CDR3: TGTGCCAGCAGTTCGGGCAGGGCCACTGAAGCTTTCTTT.

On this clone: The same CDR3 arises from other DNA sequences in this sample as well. The CDR3, as DNA: TGTGCCAGCAGCTCCGGGGACACTGAAGCTTTCTTT. Translation: CASSSGDTEAFF. The chain combines TRBV28 with TRBJ1-1; D is uncertain. This CDR3 region has 12 residues. Germline V gene sequence: CDR1 MDHEN, CDR2 SYDVKM. Trimming took 6 bases from V and 3 from J, leaving 8 bases between them.

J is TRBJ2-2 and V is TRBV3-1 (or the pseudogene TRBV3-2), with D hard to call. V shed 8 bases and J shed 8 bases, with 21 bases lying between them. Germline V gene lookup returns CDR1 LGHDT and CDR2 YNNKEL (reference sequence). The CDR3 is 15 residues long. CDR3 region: CASDGTGPGAGELFF. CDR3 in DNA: TGTGCCAGCGACGGAACCGGGCCCGGTGCGGGGGAGCTGTTTTTT.

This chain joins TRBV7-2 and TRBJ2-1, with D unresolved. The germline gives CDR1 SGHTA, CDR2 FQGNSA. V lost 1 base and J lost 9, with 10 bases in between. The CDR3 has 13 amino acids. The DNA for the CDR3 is TGTGCCAGCAGCTTAGAAAATGGTCTTGAGCAGTTCTTC. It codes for CASSLENGLEQFF.

CDR3 sequence (DNA): TGTGCCTGGAGTGTAGACAGGGGTCGGCCTGAAGCTTTCTTT. Its translation: CAWSVDRGRPEAFF. The gene calls are TRBV30 and TRBJ1-1, with 8 bases aligning to TRBD1. V lost 0 bases and J lost 6; bases outside the gene matches: 6. The germline V gene encodes CDR1 GTSNPN and CDR2 SVGIG (reference sequence). The CDR3 is 14 amino acids.

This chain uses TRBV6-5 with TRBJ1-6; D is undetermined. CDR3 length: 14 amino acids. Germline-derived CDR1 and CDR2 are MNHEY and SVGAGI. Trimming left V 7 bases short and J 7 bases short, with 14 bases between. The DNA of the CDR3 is TGTGCCAGCAAAGGCGGACCTACGAATTCACCCCTCCACTTT. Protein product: CASKGGPTNSPLHF.

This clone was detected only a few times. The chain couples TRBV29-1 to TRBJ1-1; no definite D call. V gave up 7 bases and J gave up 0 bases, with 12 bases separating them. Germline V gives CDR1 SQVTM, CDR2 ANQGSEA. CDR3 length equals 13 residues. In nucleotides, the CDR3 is TGCAGCGCCCACTTATCTCTGAACACTGAAGCTTTCTTT. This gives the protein CSAHLSLNTEAFF. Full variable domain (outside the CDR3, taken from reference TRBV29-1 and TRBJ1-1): SAVISQKPSRDICQRGTSLTIQCQVDSQVTMMFWYRQQPGQSLTLIATANQGSEATYESGFVIDKFPISRPNLTFSTLTVSNMSPEDSSIYLCSAHLSLNTEAFFGQGTRLTVV.

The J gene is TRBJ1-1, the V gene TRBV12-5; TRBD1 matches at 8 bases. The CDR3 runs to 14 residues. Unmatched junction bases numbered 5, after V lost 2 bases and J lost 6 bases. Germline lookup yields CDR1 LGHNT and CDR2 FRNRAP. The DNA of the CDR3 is TGTGCTAGTGGTTTGCCAACGACAGGGGCTGAAGCTTTCTTT. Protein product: CASGLPTTGAEAFF.

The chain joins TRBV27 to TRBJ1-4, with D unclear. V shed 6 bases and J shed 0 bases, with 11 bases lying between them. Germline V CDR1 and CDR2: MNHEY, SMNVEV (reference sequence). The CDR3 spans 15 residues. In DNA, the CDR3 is TGTGCCAGCAGCCCCCGGGTCGCAACTAATGAAAAACTGTTTTTT. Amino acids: CASSPRVATNEKLFF. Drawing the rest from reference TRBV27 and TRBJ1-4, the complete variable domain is EAQVTQNPRYLITVTGKKLTVTCSQNMNHEYMSWYRQDPGLGLRQIYYSMNVEVTDKGDVPEGYKVSRKEKRNFPLILESPSPNQTSLYFCASSPRVATNEKLFFGSGTQLSVL.

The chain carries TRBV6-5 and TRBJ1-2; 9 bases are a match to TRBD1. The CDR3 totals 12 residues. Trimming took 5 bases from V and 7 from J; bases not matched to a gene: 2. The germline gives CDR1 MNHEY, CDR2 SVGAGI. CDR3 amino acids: CASSIQGAGYTF. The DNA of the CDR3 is TGTGCCAGCAGTATACAGGGGGCTGGCTACACCTTC.

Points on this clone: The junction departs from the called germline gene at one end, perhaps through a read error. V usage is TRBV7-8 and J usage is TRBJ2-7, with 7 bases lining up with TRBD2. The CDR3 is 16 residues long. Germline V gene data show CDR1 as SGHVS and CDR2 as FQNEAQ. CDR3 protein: CASSPRSSGPPLERYF. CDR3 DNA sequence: TGTGCCAGCAGTCCTCGCTCTAGCGGCCCCCCCCTTGAGCGGTACTTC.

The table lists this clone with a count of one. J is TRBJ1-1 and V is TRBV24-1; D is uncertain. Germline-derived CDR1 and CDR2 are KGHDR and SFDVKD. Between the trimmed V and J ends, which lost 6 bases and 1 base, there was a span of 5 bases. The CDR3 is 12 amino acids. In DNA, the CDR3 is TGTGCCACCAGTCAAGGGAACACTGAAGCTTTCTTT. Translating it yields CATSQGNTEAFF.

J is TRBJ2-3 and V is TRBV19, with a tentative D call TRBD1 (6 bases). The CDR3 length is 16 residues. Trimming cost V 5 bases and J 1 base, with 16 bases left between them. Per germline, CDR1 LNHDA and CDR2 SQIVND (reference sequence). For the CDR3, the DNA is TGTGCCAGTAGTGGGGACATCTGGAGAGGCACAGATACGCAGTATTTT. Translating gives CASSGDIWRGTDTQYF.

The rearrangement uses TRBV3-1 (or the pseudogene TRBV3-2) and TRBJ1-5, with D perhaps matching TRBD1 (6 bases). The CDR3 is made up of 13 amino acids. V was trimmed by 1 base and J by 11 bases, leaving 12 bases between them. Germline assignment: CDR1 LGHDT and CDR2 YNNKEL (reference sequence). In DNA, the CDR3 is TGTGCCAGCAGCCAAGCGGGGGCGAAGGCCCAGCATTTT. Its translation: CASSQAGAKAQHF.

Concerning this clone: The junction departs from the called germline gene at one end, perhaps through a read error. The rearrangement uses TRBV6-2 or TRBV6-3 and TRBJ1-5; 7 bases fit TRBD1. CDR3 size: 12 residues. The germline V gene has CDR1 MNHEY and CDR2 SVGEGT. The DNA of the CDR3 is TGTGCCAGCAGTTCCACGACCGGGACAGACCTTTTT. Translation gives CASSSTTGTDLF.

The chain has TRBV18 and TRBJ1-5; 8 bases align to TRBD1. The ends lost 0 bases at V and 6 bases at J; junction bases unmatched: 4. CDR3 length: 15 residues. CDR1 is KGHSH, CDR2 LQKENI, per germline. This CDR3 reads CASSPPGQGGQPQHF. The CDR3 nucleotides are TGTGCCAGCTCACCACCTGGACAGGGTGGTCAGCCCCAGCATTTT. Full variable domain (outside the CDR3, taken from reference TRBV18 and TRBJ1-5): NAGVMQNPRHLVRRRGQEARLRCSPMKGHSHVYWYRQLPEEGLKFMVYLQKENIIDESGMPKERFSAEFPKEGPSILRIQQVVRGDSAAYFCASSPPGQGGQPQHFGDGTRLSIL.

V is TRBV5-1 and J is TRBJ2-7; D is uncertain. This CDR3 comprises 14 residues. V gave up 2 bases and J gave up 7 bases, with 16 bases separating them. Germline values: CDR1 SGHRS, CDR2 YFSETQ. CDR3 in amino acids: CASSFRTRNWEQYF. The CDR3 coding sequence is TGCGCCAGCAGCTTCAGGACCCGGAATTGGGAGCAGTACTTC.

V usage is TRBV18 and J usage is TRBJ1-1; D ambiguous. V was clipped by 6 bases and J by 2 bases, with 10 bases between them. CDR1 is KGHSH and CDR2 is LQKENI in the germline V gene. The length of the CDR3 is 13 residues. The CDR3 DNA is TGTGCCAGCTCCCACGGAGGTAACACTGAAGCTTTCTTT. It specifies CASSHGGNTEAFF.

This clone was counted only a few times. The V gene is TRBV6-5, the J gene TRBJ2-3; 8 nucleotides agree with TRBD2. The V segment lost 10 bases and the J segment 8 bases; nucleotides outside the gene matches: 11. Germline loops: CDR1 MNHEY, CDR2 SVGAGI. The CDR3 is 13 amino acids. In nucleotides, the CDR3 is TGTGCCACCTCAACGGGAGGGCCAGGTACGCAGTATTTT. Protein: CATSTGGPGTQYF.

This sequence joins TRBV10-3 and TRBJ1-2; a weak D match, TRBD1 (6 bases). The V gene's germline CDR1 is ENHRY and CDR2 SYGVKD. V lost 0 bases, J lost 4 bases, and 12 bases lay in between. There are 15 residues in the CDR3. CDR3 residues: CAISESGDISYGYTF. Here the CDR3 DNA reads TGTGCCATCAGTGAGTCGGGGGACATCTCCTATGGCTACACCTTC.

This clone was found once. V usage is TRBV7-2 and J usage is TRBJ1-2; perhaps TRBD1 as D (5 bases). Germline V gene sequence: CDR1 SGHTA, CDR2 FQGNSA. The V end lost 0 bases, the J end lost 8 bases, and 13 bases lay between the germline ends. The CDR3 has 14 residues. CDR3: CASSLAQGEGGYTF. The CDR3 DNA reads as TGTGCCAGCAGCTTAGCCCAGGGAGAGGGAGGCTACACCTTC.

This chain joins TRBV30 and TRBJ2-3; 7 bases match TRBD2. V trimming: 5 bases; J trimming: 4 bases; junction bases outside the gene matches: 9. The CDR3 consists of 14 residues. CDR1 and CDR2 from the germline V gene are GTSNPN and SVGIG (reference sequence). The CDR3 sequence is CAWGEGPRSDTQYF. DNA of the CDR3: TGTGCCTGGGGGGAGGGACCCCGTTCAGATACGCAGTATTTT.